These 14 T cell receptor beta chains came from one sample sequenced in a study of blood T cell repertoires in COVID-19. Libraries were prepared by immunoSEQ multiplex PCR; TCRdb keeps only in-frame clonotypes and omits some of them. Of more than 85,000 clones in the sample, approximately 90% were seen once. The material sequenced was peripheral blood. These receptors came from a man between 60 and 75 years old with acute or convalescent COVID-19.

This clone was found a few times. The V and J genes are TRBV6-5 and TRBJ2-1; D perhaps matches TRBD2 (5 bases). CDR3 length equals 14 residues. Germline V lookup: CDR1 MNHEY, CDR2 SVGAGI. The V end was cut by 6 bases, the J end by 6 bases, with 15 bases between. CDR3 residues: CASSPPASLNEQFF. The CDR3 DNA sequence: TGTGCCAGCAGCCCCCCGGCTAGCCTCAATGAGCAGTTCTTC.

The chain is built from TRBV5-1 and TRBJ1-3; no clear D. Germline-derived CDR1 and CDR2 are SGHRS and YFSETQ. The V and J ends lost 5 bases and 1 base respectively, with 10 bases between them. This CDR3 is built from 14 residues. As DNA, the CDR3 is TGCGCCAGCAGGGCAGCGGGTTCTGGAAACACCATATATTTT. The encoded protein is CASRAAGSGNTIYF.

The chain combines TRBV6-5 with TRBJ1-1, with 9 nucleotides matching TRBD1. V lost 5 bases, J lost 8 bases, and 12 bases stayed unmatched. The V gene's germline CDR1 is MNHEY and CDR2 SVGAGI. The CDR3 sequence is 15 residues long. The CDR3 here is CASSPTGTGLSEAFF. CDR3 nucleotides: TGTGCCAGCAGTCCTACGGGGACAGGGCTCTCAGAAGCTTTCTTT.

The rearrangement uses TRBV19 and TRBJ1-1, with unresolved D. The germline V gene has CDR1 LNHDA and CDR2 SQIVND (reference sequence). CDR3 size: 12 residues. Trimming pared 6 bases from V and 5 bases from J, leaving 10 bases between. CDR3 amino acids: CASSEGFTEAFF. In nucleotides, the CDR3 is TGTGCCAGTAGCGAGGGTTTTACTGAAGCTTTCTTT.

Only one count was recorded for this clone. This chain links TRBV28 with TRBJ1-2, with D possibly being TRBD1 (6 bases). CDR3 length: 15 amino acids. Germline V lookup: CDR1 MDHEN, CDR2 SYDVKM. Trimming stripped 6 bases from V and 6 bases from J, with 20 bases between. CDR3 residues: CASRSLRNRAHGYTF. The CDR3, as DNA: TGTGCCAGCAGGTCCTTACGGAACAGGGCACATGGCTACACCTTC.

The V call is TRBV6-1, the J call TRBJ2-1; 8 bases are shared with TRBD1. CDR3 length: 15 residues. Germline V gene sequence: CDR1 MNHNS, CDR2 SASEGT. V lost 3 bases to trimming and J lost 3 bases; unmatched junction nucleotides: 4. Here the CDR3 reads CASSDRRGHYNEQFF. DNA of the CDR3: TGTGCCAGCAGTGATCGCAGGGGGCACTACAATGAGCAGTTCTTC.

This chain links TRBV2 with TRBJ2-2; TRBD2 agrees at 9 bases. The CDR3 runs to 15 residues. Per the germline V gene, CDR1 is SNHLY and CDR2 is FYNNEI. V trimming: 2 bases; J trimming: 5 bases; junction bases outside the gene matches: 3. The CDR3 is CASSELAGVTGELFF. The CDR3 bases are TGTGCCAGCAGTGAATTAGCGGGAGTAACCGGGGAGCTGTTTTTT.

This chain links TRBV11-2 with TRBJ2-2; 9 nucleotides match TRBD2. This CDR3 comprises 16 residues. The J segment lost 2 bases and the V segment lost 1 base, leaving 2 bases of the junction unmatched. Germline values: CDR1 SGHAT, CDR2 FQNNGV. CDR3 in DNA: TGTGCCAGCAGCTTAGGCGGGAGGGTTAACACCGGGGAGCTGTTTTTT. It yields the protein CASSLGGRVNTGELFF.

The V call is TRBV5-1, the J call TRBJ2-3; D call uncertain. The CDR3 has 13 residues. Germline CDR1 and CDR2: SGHRS and YFSETQ. The V end was cut by 3 bases, the J end by 0 bases, with 5 bases between. The CDR3 sequence: CASSSSSTDTQYF. The CDR3 DNA follows: TGCGCCAGCAGCTCTTCTAGCACAGATACGCAGTATTTT.

The count of this clone is one. V and J are TRBV28 and TRBJ2-7, with D tentatively TRBD1 (5 bases). V lost 5 bases and J lost 4, with 9 bases in between. CDR1 MDHEN and CDR2 SYDVKM come from the germline V gene. The CDR3 loop spans 12 amino acids. In nucleotides, the CDR3 is TGTGCCAGCAGTAAATACAGGTACGAGCAGTACTTC. This translates into CASSKYRYEQYF.

V is TRBV7-8 and J is TRBJ2-2; the match to TRBD1 covers 12 bases. The germline V gene has CDR1 SGHVS and CDR2 FQNEAQ. Trimming removed 4 bases from V and 7 bases from J; junction bases left unmatched: 10. The CDR3 loop spans 17 amino acids. The DNA of the CDR3 is TGTGCCAGCAGCTCCAGACCGGGACAGGGGGCGTTCGGGGAGCTGTTTTTT. Its translation: CASSSRPGQGAFGELFF.

This chain joins TRBV2 and TRBJ2-3; 7 nucleotides match TRBD1. J lost 13 bases, V lost 2 bases, and 6 bases had no gene match. Germline lookup yields CDR1 SNHLY and CDR2 FYNNEI. This CDR3 has 12 residues. CDR3 amino acids: CASSETGAEKYF. The CDR3, as DNA: TGTGCCAGCAGTGAAACAGGGGCGGAGAAGTATTTT.

This chain joins TRBV5-1 and TRBJ2-2; tentative D call: TRBD1 (5 bases). CDR1 is SGHRS, CDR2 YFSETQ, per germline. The germline V and J ends were trimmed by 0 bases and 6 bases, with 9 bases remaining between them. The CDR3 contains 14 residues. CDR3 sequence: CASSLVAGPGELFF. As DNA, the CDR3 is TGCGCCAGCAGCTTGGTTGCAGGGCCCGGGGAGCTGTTTTTT.

The rearrangement links TRBV15 to TRBJ2-1, with D perhaps TRBD2 (6 bases). This CDR3 region has 15 residues. V shed 4 bases and J shed 0 bases, with 10 bases lying between them. Germline V gives CDR1 LNHNV, CDR2 YYDKDF (reference sequence). The CDR3 protein is CATSTGVPSYNEQFF. CDR3 bases: TGTGCCACCAGCACGGGAGTACCCTCCTACAATGAGCAGTTCTTC.